Given below is one TCR beta chain in context. Its target is not known. The germline V gene has CDR1 MNHEY and CDR2 SVGAGI. The CDR3 consists of 15 residues. V was trimmed by 6 bases and J by 6 bases, leaving 19 bases between them. Each cell subset's genomic DNA was divided evenly among several immunoSEQ plates. Template for every sorted-subset replicate PCR totaled about 0.2 ug DNA, about 30,000 T cell genomes. The table came from immunoSEQ multiplex PCR; TCRdb's copy has only in-frame clones and leaves some out. The sample gives 2 million to 3 million clones, 90% to 95% of which show up once; approximately 0.37% is in the top ten. These data come from a study of shared clonotypes between healthy human individuals. Study results and caveats: Some clonotypes were shared by all four sorted-subset donors, while others were not shared. The non-shared ones had lower generation probabilities than the shared ones. Clonotype sharing levels among donors were expected to vary with sequencing depth.

What was sequenced was naive CD4+ T cells from PBMCs. Subset indicated: CD45RA+ positively selected. The V call is TRBV6-5, the J call TRBJ2-3, with D maybe TRBD1 (7 bases). The receptor was isolated from a man aged 18 to 30 in good health. Some clones in this sample may be carry-over from other donors' samples. For the CDR3, the DNA is TGTGCCAGCAGGCCCGCAGGGGGGCGAGTTGATACGCAGTATTTT. Protein sequence: CASRPAGGRVDTQYF.